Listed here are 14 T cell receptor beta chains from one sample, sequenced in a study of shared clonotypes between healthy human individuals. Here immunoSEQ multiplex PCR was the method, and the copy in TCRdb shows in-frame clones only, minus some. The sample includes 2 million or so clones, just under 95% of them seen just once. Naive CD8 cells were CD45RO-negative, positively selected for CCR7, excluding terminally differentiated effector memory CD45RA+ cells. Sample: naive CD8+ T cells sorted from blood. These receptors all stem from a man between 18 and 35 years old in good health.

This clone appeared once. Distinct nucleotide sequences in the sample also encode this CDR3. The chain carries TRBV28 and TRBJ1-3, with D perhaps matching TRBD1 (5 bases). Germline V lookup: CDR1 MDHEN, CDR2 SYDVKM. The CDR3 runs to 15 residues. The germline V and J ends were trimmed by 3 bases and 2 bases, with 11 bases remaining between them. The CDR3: CASSFSGGTGNTIYF. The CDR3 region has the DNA TGTGCCAGCAGTTTTAGCGGGGGGACTGGAAACACCATATATTTT.

CDR3 in DNA: TGTGCCAGCAGCCAAGATCAGGGGGAGACTGAAGCTTTCTTT. This sequence encodes CASSQDQGETEAFF. The chain joins TRBV4-2 to TRBJ1-1; 7 bases line up with TRBD1. CDR3 length equals 14 residues. V was clipped by 0 bases and J by 5 bases; unmatched bases: 3. CDR1 is LGHNA and CDR2 is YNFKEQ in the germline V gene.

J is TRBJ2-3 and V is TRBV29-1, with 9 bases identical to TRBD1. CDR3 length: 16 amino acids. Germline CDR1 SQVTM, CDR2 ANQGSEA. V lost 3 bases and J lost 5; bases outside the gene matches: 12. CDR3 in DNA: TGCAGCGTTGAGGGACATCAACAGGGGGCCGAAGATACGCAGTATTTT. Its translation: CSVEGHQQGAEDTQYF.

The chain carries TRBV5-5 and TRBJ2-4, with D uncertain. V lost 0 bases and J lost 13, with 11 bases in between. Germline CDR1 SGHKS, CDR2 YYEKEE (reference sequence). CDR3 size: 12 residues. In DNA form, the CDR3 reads TGTGCCAGCAGCTTGGAGGCTGTCCCGCAGTACTTC. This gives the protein CASSLEAVPQYF.

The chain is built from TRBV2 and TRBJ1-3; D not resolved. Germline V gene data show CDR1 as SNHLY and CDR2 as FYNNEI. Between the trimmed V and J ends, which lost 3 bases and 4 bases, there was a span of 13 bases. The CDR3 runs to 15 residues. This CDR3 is CASSDQQPTGNTIYF. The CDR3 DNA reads TGTGCCAGCAGTGACCAACAGCCGACCGGAAACACCATATATTTT.

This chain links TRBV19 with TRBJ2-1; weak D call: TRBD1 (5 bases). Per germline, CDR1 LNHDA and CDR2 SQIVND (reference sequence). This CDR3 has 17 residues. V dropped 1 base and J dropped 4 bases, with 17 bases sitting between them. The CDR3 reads CASSIGGRATGYNEQFF. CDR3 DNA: TGTGCCAGTAGTATAGGAGGCAGGGCTACTGGTTACAATGAGCAGTTCTTC.

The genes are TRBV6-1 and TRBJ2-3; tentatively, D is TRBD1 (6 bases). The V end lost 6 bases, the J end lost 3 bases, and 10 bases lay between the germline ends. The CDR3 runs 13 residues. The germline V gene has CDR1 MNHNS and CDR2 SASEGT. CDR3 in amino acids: CASRRQATDTQYF. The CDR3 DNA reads TGTGCCAGCAGGAGACAGGCAACAGATACGCAGTATTTT.

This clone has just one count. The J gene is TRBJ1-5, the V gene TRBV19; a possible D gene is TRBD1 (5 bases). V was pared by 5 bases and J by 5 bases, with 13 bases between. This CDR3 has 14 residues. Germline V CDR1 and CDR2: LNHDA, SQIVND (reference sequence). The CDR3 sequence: CASSWGPGDQPQHF. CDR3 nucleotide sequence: TGTGCCAGTAGTTGGGGCCCCGGGGATCAGCCCCAGCATTTT.

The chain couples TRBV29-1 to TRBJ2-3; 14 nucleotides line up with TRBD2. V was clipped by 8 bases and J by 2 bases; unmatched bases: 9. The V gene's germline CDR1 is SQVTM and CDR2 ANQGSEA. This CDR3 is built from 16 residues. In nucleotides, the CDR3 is TGCAGCTTTCGTGGACTAGCGGGAGGATTCACAGATACGCAGTATTTT. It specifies CSFRGLAGGFTDTQYF.

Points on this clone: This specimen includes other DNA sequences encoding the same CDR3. In nucleotides, the CDR3 is TGTGCCAGCTCACCACCGGCGGGGAGCTCCTACGAGCAGTACTTC. This sequence encodes CASSPPAGSSYEQYF. The chain couples TRBV18 to TRBJ2-7, with D perhaps matching TRBD2 (6 bases). CDR1 and CDR2 from the germline V gene are KGHSH and LQKENI. The CDR3 loop spans 15 amino acids. Trimming left V 0 bases short and J 0 bases short, with 9 bases between.

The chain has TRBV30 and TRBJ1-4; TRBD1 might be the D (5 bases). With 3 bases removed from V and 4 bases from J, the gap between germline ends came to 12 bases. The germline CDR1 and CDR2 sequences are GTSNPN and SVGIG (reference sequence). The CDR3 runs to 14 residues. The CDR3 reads CAWSTGTGNEKLFF. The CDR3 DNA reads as TGTGCCTGGAGCACCGGGACGGGTAATGAAAAACTGTTTTTT.

The CDR3 nucleotides read TGTGCCAGCACCCGGGGTGGGGTTATGAACACTGAAGCTTTCTTT. Protein: CASTRGGVMNTEAFF. The chain joins TRBV7-8 to TRBJ1-1; D is undetermined. This CDR3 is built from 15 residues. The germline V and J ends were trimmed by 7 bases and 0 bases, with 15 bases remaining between them. CDR1 and CDR2 from the germline V gene are SGHVS and FQNEAQ. The full variable domain, rest sourced from reference TRBV7-8 and TRBJ1-1, is GAGVSQSPRYKVAKRGQDVALRCDPISGHVSLFWYQQALGQGPEFLTYFQNEAQLDKSGLPSDRFFAERPEGSVSTLKIQRTQQEDSAVYLCASTRGGVMNTEAFFGQGTRLTVV.

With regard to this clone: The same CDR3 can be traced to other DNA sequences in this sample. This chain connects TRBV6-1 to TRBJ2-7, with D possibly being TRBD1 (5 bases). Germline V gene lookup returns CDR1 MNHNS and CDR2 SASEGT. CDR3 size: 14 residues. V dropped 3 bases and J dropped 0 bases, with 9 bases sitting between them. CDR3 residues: CASSESGSSYEQYF. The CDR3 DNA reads TGTGCCAGCAGTGAGTCAGGGTCCTCCTACGAGCAGTACTTC.

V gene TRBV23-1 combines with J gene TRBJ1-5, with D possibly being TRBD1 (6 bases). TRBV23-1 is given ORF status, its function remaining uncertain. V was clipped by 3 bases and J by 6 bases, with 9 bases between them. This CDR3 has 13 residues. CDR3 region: CASSQPGAQPQHF. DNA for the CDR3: TGCGCCAGCAGTCAGCCAGGGGCTCAGCCCCAGCATTTT.